Listed below are T cell receptor beta chains from one sample, sequenced in a study of shared clonotypes between healthy human individuals. Only in-frame clones appear in the TCRdb table, and some are missing; sequencing was by immunoSEQ multiplex PCR. The top ten clones hold 1% to 1.3% of a sample with more than 2 million clones, about 95% of them seen once. Material for sequencing was naive CD8+ T cells sorted from blood. Receptor source: a man between 18 and 35 years old in good health. CDR3s include the opening cysteine and the closing phenylalanine or tryptophan. The D gene is left open where the match is weak. A row's size may be missing; if present it is once, few, many or a size class.

V gene: TRBV7-9; D gene: -; J gene: TRBJ2-7; clone size: -; CDR3 protein: CASSLARATDYEQYF; CDR3 DNA: TGTGCCAGCAGCTTAGCAAGAGCGACAGACTACGAGCAGTACTTC
V gene: TRBV4-3; D gene: -; J gene: TRBJ1-1; clone size: -; CDR3 protein: CASSQAPTLNTEAFF; CDR3 DNA: TGCGCCAGCAGCCAAGCTCCCACCTTGAACACTGAAGCTTTCTTT
V gene: TRBV7-6; D gene: TRBD2; J gene: TRBJ2-3; clone size: -; CDR3 protein: CASGGLAGEEGTDTQYF; CDR3 DNA: TGTGCCAGCGGGGGCCTAGCGGGGGAGGAGGGCACAGATACGCAGTATTTT
V gene: TRBV28; D gene: TRBD1; J gene: TRBJ2-5; clone size: -; CDR3 protein: CASSLRTGAPVETQYF; CDR3 DNA: TGTGCCAGCAGTCTGAGAACAGGGGCCCCAGTAGAGACCCAGTACTTC
V gene: TRBV6-1; D gene: -; J gene: TRBJ1-1; clone size: -; CDR3 protein: CASSENRDNTEAFF; CDR3 DNA: TGTGCCAGCAGTGAAAACAGGGACAACACTGAAGCTTTCTTT
V gene: TRBV4-1; D gene: -; J gene: TRBJ1-2; clone size: -; CDR3 protein: CASSQDRGVAF; CDR3 DNA: TGCGCCAGCAGCCAAGATAGGGGTGTCGCCTTC
V gene: TRBV7-8; D gene: TRBD1; J gene: TRBJ1-1; clone size: -; CDR3 protein: CASSLDFTGTVEAFF; CDR3 DNA: TGTGCCAGCAGCTTAGATTTTACCGGGACAGTTGAAGCTTTCTTT
V gene: TRBV7-6; D gene: -; J gene: TRBJ1-1; clone size: once; CDR3 protein: CASSLDRTGYGLPTEAFF; CDR3 DNA: TGTGCCAGCAGCTTAGATCGCACAGGGTACGGGCTGCCCACTGAAGCTTTCTTT
V gene: TRBV6-1; D gene: -; J gene: TRBJ2-4; clone size: -; CDR3 protein: CASSEEQAWDIQYF; CDR3 DNA: TGTGCCAGCAGTGAAGAACAGGCTTGGGACATTCAGTACTTC
V gene: TRBV27; D gene: TRBD1; J gene: TRBJ1-4; clone size: -; CDR3 protein: CASSSTGTNEKLFF; CDR3 DNA: TGTGCCAGCAGTTCGACAGGGACTAATGAAAAACTGTTTTTT
V gene: TRBV27; D gene: TRBD1; J gene: TRBJ1-2; clone size: few; CDR3 protein: CASSLGQGYGYTF; CDR3 DNA: TGTGCCAGCAGTTTGGGACAGGGGTATGGCTACACCTTC
V gene: TRBV7-2; D gene: -; J gene: TRBJ2-2; clone size: -; CDR3 protein: CASSLGFGVVELFF; CDR3 DNA: TGTGCCAGCAGCTTAGGATTCGGAGTAGTGGAGCTGTTTTTT
V gene: TRBV10-3; D gene: -; J gene: TRBJ2-2; clone size: -; CDR3 protein: CAISVWENTGELFF; CDR3 DNA: TGTGCCATCAGTGTTTGGGAGAACACCGGGGAGCTGTTTTTT
V gene: TRBV2; D gene: TRBD2; J gene: TRBJ2-3; clone size: -; CDR3 protein: CASSDAGGGTDTQYF; CDR3 DNA: TGTGCCAGCAGTGACGCGGGAGGCGGAACAGATACGCAGTATTTT
V gene: TRBV4-1; D gene: -; J gene: TRBJ1-5; clone size: -; CDR3 protein: CASSQGFPGYQPQHF; CDR3 DNA: TGCGCCAGCAGCCAAGGATTCCCCGGTTATCAGCCCCAGCATTTT
V gene: TRBV5-8; D gene: -; J gene: TRBJ2-3; clone size: -; CDR3 protein: CASSLGQAGDTQYF; CDR3 DNA: TGTGCCAGCAGCTTGGGACAGGCGGGAGATACGCAGTATTTT
V gene: TRBV29-1; D gene: -; J gene: TRBJ2-2; clone size: -; CDR3 protein: CSVEVVGAVYGGELFF; CDR3 DNA: TGCAGCGTTGAAGTGGTCGGAGCGGTGTACGGCGGGGAGCTGTTTTTT
V gene: TRBV27; D gene: TRBD1; J gene: TRBJ1-5; clone size: -; CDR3 protein: CASSLGTGHSNQPQHF; CDR3 DNA: TGTGCCAGCAGTCTCGGGACAGGTCATAGCAATCAGCCCCAGCATTTT
V gene: TRBV6-5; D gene: TRBD2; J gene: TRBJ2-7; clone size: -; CDR3 protein: CASFGGGTHYEQYF; CDR3 DNA: TGTGCCAGCTTCGGCGGGGGGACACATTACGAGCAGTACTTC
V gene: TRBV7-9; D gene: TRBD2; J gene: TRBJ2-3; clone size: -; CDR3 protein: CASSLAGGLDTQYF; CDR3 DNA: TGTGCCAGCAGCTTAGCGGGAGGGCTAGATACGCAGTATTTT
V gene: TRBV7-9; D gene: TRBD1; J gene: TRBJ2-1; clone size: once; CDR3 protein: CASTPGTGGNEQFF; CDR3 DNA: TGTGCCAGCACCCCCGGGACAGGGGGCAATGAGCAGTTCTTC
V gene: TRBV28; D gene: -; J gene: TRBJ2-1; clone size: -; CDR3 protein: CASSLGGAGNEQFF; CDR3 DNA: TGTGCCAGCAGTTTAGGGGGGGCAGGCAATGAGCAGTTCTTC